This T cell receptor beta chain was sequenced for a study of blood T cell repertoires in COVID-19. Study background: Spain, Italy and the United States supplied samples that represented acute and convalescent COVID-19.

Clones were sequenced by immunoSEQ multiplex PCR, and TCRdb holds only the in-frame ones, with some missing. The sample contains 200,000 to 300,000 clones, around 88% of which appear only once. This CDR3 region has 21 residues. Trimming took 4 bases from V and 0 from J; bases not matched to a gene: 21. Germline CDR1 and CDR2: MDHEN and SYDVKM. Those who participated ranged in age from roughly 18 to 90 years and resided in about two dozen US areas. Sequenced input: PBMCs or T cells enriched from blood (not recorded which). This clonotype was obtained from a woman aged 40-49 years with acute COVID-19. This chain uses TRBV28 with TRBJ1-2; 9 bases align to TRBD1. The CDR3 DNA sequence: TGTGCCAGCAGTTCTCGGCTCCCCACGGACAGGGGTTTCTCAGCTAACTATGGCTACACCTTC. Residues: CASSSRLPTDRGFSANYGYTF.